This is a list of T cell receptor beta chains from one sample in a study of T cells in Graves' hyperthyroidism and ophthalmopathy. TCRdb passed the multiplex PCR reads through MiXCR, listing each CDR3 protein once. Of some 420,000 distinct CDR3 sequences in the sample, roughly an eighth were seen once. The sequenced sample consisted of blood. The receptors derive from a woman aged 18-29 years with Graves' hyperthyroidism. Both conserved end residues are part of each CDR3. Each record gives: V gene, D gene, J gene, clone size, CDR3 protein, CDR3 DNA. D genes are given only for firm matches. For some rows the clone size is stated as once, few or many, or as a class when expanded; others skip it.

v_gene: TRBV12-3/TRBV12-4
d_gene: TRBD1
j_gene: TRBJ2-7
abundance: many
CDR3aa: CASRKGQGSYEQYF
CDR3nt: TGTGCCAGCAGAAAGGGACAGGGGTCCTACGAGCAGTACTTC

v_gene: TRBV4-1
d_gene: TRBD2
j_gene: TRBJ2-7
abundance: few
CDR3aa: CASSPPLGLAGERDYEQYF
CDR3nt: TGCGCCAGCAGCCCTCCGTTGGGGCTAGCGGGAGAAAGGGACTACGAGCAGTACTTC

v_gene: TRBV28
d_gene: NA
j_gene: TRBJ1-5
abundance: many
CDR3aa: CASSFGSRGKSQHF
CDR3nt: TGTGCCAGCAGTTTTGGTAGTCGGGGAAAGTCCCAGCATTTT

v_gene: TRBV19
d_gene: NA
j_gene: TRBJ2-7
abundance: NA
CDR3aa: CASSIESTAWEQYF
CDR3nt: TGTGCCAGTAGTATAGAATCCACAGCCTGGGAGCAGTACTTC

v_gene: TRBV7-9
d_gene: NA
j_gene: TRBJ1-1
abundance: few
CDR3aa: CASSFDIDEAFF
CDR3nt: TGTGCCAGCAGCTTTGACATAGATGAAGCTTTCTTT

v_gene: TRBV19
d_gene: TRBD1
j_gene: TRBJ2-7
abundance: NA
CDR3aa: CASSVSGTGSYEQYF
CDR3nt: TGTGCCAGTAGTGTCTCCGGGACAGGGAGCTACGAGCAGTACTTC

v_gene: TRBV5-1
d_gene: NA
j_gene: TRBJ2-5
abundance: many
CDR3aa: CASSLVADTYQETQYF
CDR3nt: TGCGCCAGCAGCTTGGTCGCAGACACCTACCAAGAGACCCAGTACTTC

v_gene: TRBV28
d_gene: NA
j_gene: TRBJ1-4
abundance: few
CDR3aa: CASSFDGAGEKLFF
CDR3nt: TGTGCCAGCAGTTTCGATGGGGCGGGTGAAAAACTGTTTTTT

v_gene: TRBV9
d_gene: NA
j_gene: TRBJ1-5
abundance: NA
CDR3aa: CASSVGETNQPQHF
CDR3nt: TGTGCCAGCAGCGTAGGGGAGACCAATCAGCCCCAGCATTTT

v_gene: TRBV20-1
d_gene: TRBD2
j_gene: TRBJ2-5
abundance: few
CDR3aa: CSASLAGSRMETQYF
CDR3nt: TGCAGTGCGTCGCTAGCGGGATCCAGGATGGAGACCCAGTACTTC

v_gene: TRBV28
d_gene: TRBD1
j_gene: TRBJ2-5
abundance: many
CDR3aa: CASSSTNRGRQETQYF
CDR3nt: TGTGCCAGCAGTTCCACGAACAGGGGGCGGCAAGAGACCCAGTACTTC

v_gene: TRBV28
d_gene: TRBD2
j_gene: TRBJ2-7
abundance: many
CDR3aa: CASRAASGQRAPYEQYF
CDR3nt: TGTGCCAGCAGGGCAGCTAGCGGCCAACGCGCACCCTACGAGCAGTACTTC

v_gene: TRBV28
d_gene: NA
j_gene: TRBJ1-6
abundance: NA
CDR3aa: CASRSQDIYNSPLHF
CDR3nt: TGTGCCAGCAGGTCACAGGACATTTATAATTCACCCCTCCACTTT

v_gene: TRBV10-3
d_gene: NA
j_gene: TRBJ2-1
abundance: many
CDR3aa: CATGTTDEQFF
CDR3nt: TGTGCCACCGGGACCACCGATGAGCAGTTCTTC

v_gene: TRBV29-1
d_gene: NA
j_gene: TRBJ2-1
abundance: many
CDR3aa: CSVLADYNEQFF
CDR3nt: TGCAGCGTTTTGGCAGACTACAATGAGCAGTTCTTC

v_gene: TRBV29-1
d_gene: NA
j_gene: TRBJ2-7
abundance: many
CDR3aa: CSVDTGRYEQYF
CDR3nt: TGCAGCGTTGATACGGGGAGGTACGAGCAGTACTTC

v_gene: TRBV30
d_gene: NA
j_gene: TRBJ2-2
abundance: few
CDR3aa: CAWSSPAITGELFF
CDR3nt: TGTGCCTGGAGCTCGCCCGCTATCACCGGGGAGCTGTTTTTT

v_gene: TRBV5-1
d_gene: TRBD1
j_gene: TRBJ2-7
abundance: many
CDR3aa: CASSTGTEYEQYF
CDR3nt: TGCGCCAGCAGCACAGGGACAGAATACGAGCAGTACTTC

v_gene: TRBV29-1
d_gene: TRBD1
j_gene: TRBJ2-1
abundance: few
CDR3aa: CSGRVQGSYNEQFF
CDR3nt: TGCAGCGGAAGGGTACAGGGGTCCTACAATGAGCAGTTCTTC

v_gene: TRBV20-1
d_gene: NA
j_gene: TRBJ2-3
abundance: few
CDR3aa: CSVPTRTGDTQYF
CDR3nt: TGCAGTGTCCCCACGCGAACCGGAGATACGCAGTATTTT

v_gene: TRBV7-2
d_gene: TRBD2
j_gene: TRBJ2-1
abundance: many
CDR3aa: CASSYSSALAGATNEQFF
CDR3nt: TGTGCCAGCAGCTACTCGTCGGCACTAGCGGGAGCGACCAATGAGCAGTTCTTC

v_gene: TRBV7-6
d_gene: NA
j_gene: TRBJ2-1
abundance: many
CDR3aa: CASSLLWGSYNEQFF
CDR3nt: TGTGCCAGCAGCCTCCTGTGGGGTTCCTACAATGAGCAGTTCTTC

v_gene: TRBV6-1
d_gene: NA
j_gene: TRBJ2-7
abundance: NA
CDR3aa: CATAKDSYEQYF
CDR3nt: TGTGCCACCGCGAAGGACAGCTACGAGCAGTACTTC

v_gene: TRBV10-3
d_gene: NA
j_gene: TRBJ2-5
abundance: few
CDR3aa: CASSPSREVKTQYF
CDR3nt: TGTGCCAGCAGCCCCTCCAGGGAGGTAAAGACCCAGTACTTC

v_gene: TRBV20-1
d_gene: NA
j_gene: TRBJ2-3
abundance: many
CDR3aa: CSARPFGEGTDTQYF
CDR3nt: TGCAGTGCTAGACCCTTCGGGGAGGGCACAGATACGCAGTATTTT

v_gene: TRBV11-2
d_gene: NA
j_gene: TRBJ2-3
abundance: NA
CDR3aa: CASSFSLVGSTDTQYF
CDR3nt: TGTGCCAGCAGTTTCTCTCTCGTGGGATCCACAGATACGCAGTATTTT

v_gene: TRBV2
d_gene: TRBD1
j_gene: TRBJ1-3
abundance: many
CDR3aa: CASSGKEGTDFSGNTIYF
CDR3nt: TGTGCCAGCAGTGGGAAAGAAGGGACAGACTTCTCTGGAAACACCATATATTTT

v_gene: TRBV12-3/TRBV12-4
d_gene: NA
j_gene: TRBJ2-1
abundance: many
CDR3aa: CASSPGLYNEQFF
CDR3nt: TGTGCCAGCAGTCCGGGACTGTACAATGAGCAGTTCTTC

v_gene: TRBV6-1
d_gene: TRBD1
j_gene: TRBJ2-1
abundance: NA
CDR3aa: CASSEDRVVNEQFF
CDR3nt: TGTGCCAGCAGTGAGGACAGGGTGGTCAATGAGCAGTTCTTC

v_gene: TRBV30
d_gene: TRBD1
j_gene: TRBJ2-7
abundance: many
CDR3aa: CAWSGIQGSEQYF
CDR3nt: TGTGCCTGGAGTGGGATACAGGGGAGCGAGCAGTACTTC

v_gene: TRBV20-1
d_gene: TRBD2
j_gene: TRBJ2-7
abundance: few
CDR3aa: CSARRTSGSYEQYF
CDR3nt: TGCAGTGCCCGAAGGACTAGCGGGAGCTACGAGCAGTACTTC

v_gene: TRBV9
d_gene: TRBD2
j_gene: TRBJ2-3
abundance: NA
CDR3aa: CASSVVGAGASDTQYF
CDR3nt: TGTGCCAGCAGCGTAGTTGGAGCGGGAGCGTCTGATACGCAGTATTTT

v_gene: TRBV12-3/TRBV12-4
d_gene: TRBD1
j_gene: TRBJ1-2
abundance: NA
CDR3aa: CASSLRTGINYGYTF
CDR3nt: TGTGCCAGCAGTCTACGGACAGGGATTAACTATGGCTACACCTTC

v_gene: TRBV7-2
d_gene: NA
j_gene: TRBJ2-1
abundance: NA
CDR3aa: CASSQDLKGRREQFF
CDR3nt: TGCGCCAGCAGCCAAGATCTTAAGGGTCGGCGTGAGCAGTTCTTC

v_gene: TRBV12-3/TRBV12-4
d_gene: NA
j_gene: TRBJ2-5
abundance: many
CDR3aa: CASSPLGGGKIQETQYF
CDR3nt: TGTGCCAGCAGTCCCCTCGGCGGGGGCAAAATCCAAGAGACCCAGTACTTC

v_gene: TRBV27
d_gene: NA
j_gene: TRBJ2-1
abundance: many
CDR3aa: CASSSAIGWDEQFF
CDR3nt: TGTGCCAGCAGTTCGGCCATTGGGTGGGATGAGCAGTTCTTC

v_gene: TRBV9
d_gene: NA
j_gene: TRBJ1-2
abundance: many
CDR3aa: CASSAGPQGVDYGYTF
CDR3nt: TGTGCCAGCAGCGCCGGCCCGCAGGGAGTGGACTATGGCTACACCTTC

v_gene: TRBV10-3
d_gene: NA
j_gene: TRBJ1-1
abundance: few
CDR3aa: CAISEFQLKGTEAFF
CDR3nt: TGTGCCATCAGTGAGTTTCAGTTGAAAGGCACTGAAGCTTTCTTT

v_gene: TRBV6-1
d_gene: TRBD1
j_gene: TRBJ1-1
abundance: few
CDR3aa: CASSRQGGDEAFF
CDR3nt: TGTGCCAGCAGTCGACAGGGGGGGGATGAAGCTTTCTTT

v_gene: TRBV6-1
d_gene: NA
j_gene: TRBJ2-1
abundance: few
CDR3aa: CASSHRDRLPNEQFF
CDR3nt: TGTGCCAGCAGCCACCGGGACCGCCTGCCTAATGAGCAGTTCTTC

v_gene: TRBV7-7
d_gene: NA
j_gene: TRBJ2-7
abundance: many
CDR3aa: CASSSTEDSYEQYF
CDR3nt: TGTGCTAGCAGCTCGACAGAGGACTCCTACGAGCAGTACTTC

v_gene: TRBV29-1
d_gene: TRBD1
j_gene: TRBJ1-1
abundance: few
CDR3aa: CSVQEQGVRTEAFF
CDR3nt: TGCAGCGTTCAAGAACAGGGGGTCCGTACTGAAGCTTTCTTT

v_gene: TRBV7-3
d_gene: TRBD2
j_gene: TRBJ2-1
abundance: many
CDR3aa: CASSLLGGRNNEQFF
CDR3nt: TGTGCCAGCAGCTTATTAGGCGGGAGGAACAATGAGCAGTTCTTC

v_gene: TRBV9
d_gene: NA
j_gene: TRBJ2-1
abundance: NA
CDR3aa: CASSASGGRIPYNEQFF
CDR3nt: TGTGCCAGCAGCGCCTCGGGGGGCCGGATTCCCTACAATGAGCAGTTCTTC

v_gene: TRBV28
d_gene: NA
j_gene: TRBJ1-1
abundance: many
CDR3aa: CASSGTEIVAFF
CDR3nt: TGTGCCAGCAGTGGGACCGAAATTGTGGCTTTCTTT

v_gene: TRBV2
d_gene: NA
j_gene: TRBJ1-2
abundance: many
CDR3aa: CASSGGNYGYTF
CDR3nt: TGTGCCAGCAGTGGTGGGAACTATGGCTACACCTTC

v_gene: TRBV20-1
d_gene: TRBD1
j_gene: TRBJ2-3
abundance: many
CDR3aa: CSATGTVTDTQYF
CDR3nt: TGCAGTGCTACCGGGACAGTAACAGATACGCAGTATTTT

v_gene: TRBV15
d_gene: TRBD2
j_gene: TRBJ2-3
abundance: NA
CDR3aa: CATSPGLAGGPSTDTQYF
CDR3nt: TGTGCCACCAGCCCAGGACTAGCGGGAGGTCCGAGCACAGATACGCAGTATTTT

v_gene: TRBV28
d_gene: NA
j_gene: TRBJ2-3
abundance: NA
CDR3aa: CASSLSPSGTDTQYF
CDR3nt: TGTGCCAGCAGTTTATCGCCTAGCGGCACAGATACGCAGTATTTT

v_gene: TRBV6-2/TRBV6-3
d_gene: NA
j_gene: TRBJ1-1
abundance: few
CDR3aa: CASSKWGRRDTEAFF
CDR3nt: TGTGCCAGCAGTAAGTGGGGCCGGAGGGACACTGAAGCTTTCTTT

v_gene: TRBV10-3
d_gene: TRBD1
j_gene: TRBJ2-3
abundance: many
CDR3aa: CAISGQGSDTQYF
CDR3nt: TGTGCCATCAGTGGACAGGGGTCAGATACGCAGTATTTT

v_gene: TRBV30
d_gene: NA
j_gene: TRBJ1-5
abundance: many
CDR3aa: CAWSVRVQGRYSNQPQHF
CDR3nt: TGTGCCTGGAGTGTACGAGTTCAGGGGAGGTATAGCAATCAGCCCCAGCATTTT

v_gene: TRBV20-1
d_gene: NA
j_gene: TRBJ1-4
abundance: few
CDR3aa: CSAKDGSTNEKLFF
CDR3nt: TGCAGTGCAAAAGACGGATCAACTAATGAAAAACTGTTTTTT

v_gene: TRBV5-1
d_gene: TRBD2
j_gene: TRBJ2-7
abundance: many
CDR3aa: CASSLREGYEQYF
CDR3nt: TGCGCCAGCAGCTTGCGGGAGGGATACGAGCAGTACTTC

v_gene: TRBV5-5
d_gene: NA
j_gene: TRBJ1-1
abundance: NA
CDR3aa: CASSLVPGMNTEAFF
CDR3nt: TGTGCCAGCAGCTTGGTCCCAGGGATGAACACTGAAGCTTTCTTT

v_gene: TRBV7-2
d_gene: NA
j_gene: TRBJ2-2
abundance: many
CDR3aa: CASSNHRTGELFF
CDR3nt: TGTGCCAGCAGCAACCACAGGACCGGGGAGCTGTTTTTT

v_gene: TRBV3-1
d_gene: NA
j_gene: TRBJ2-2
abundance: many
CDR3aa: CASSQRGSTGELFF
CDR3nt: TGTGCCAGCAGCCAAAGGGGCTCCACCGGGGAGCTGTTTTTT

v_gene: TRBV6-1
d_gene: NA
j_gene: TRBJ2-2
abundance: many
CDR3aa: CASSTKNTGELFF
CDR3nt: TGTGCCAGCAGTACAAAAAACACCGGGGAGCTGTTTTTT

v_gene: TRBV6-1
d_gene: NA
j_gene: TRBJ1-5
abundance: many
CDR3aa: CASSSGRNQPQHF
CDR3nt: TGTGCCAGCAGTTCAGGGCGGAATCAGCCCCAGCATTTT

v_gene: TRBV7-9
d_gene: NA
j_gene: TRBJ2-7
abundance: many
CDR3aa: CASSGSFNEQYF
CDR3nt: TGTGCCAGCAGCGGGAGCTTCAACGAGCAGTACTTC